The 21 T cell receptor beta chains reported below all come from one sample, sequenced in a study of T cell responses to AZD1222 COVID-19 vaccine. Clones were sequenced by immunoSEQ multiplex PCR, and TCRdb holds only the in-frame ones, with some missing. The sample lists tens of thousands of clones, roughly 87% occurring once. The sample consisted of peripheral blood, taken 28 days after the second AZD1222 dose. Receptors originate from an adult who received the AZD1222 COVID-19 vaccine.

CDR3 bases: TGTGCCAGCAGTCTCGGACAGGGCGTCTATGGCTACACCTTC. It encodes CASSLGQGVYGYTF. The genes are TRBV5-6 and TRBJ1-2, with TRBD1 identical over 8 bases. The CDR3 is made up of 14 amino acids. The ends lost 5 bases at V and 4 bases at J; junction bases unmatched: 7. Germline V gene sequence: CDR1 SGHDT, CDR2 YYEEEE.

The count of this clone is one. A junction boundary mismatches the germline segment, possibly from a read error. CDR3 sequence (DNA): TGTGCTAGCAGCTTAGGCTTTAACGAGGTGGAGACCCAGTACTTC. Residues: CASSLGFNEVETQYF. This chain connects TRBV7-7 to TRBJ2-5; D not resolved. The germline V gene has CDR1 SSHAT and CDR2 FNYEAQ (reference sequence). The CDR3 consists of 15 residues.

The V call is TRBV7-8, the J call TRBJ2-7; the D is unclear. Germline V gives CDR1 SGHVS, CDR2 FQNEAQ. The CDR3 runs 14 residues. V dropped 3 bases and J dropped 0 bases, with 9 bases sitting between them. The CDR3 nucleotides read TGTGCCAGCAGCTTTGGGGATAGCTCCTACGAGCAGTACTTC. Residues: CASSFGDSSYEQYF.

This sequence joins TRBV4-1 and TRBJ2-1; weak D call: TRBD2 (6 bases). Trimming left V 6 bases short and J 5 bases short, with 14 bases between. Per the germline V gene, CDR1 is MGHRA and CDR2 is YSYEKL. The CDR3 is 14 amino acids. CDR3 DNA sequence: TGCGCCAGCAGTCCCCTGCGGGGTGACAATGAGCAGTTCTTC. Protein: CASSPLRGDNEQFF.

The V call is TRBV6-4, the J call TRBJ2-1; 13 positions match TRBD2. Germline CDR1 is MRHNA and CDR2 is SNTAGT. V was clipped by 6 bases and J by 4 bases; unmatched bases: 3. This CDR3 is 15 amino acids long. For the CDR3, the DNA is TGTGCCAGCAGGGTGACTAGCGGGGGGTACAATGAGCAGTTCTTC. As protein: CASRVTSGGYNEQFF.

The V gene is TRBV9, the J gene TRBJ2-5, with D tentatively TRBD1 or TRBD2 (7 bases each). The CDR3 is 17 amino acids. V was trimmed by 1 base and J by 3 bases, leaving 19 bases between them. Germline values: CDR1 SGDLS, CDR2 YYNGEE. Written as DNA, the CDR3 is TGTGCCAGCAGCGTATCAGGGGGGGCTGGTCGGGAAGAGACCCAGTACTTC. Its translation: CASSVSGGAGREETQYF.

This clone is a singleton in its sample. The chain is built from TRBV9 and TRBJ1-4; the D is unclear. The V end was cut by 2 bases, the J end by 2 bases, with 7 bases between. CDR1 and CDR2 (germline): SGDLS, YYNGEE. This CDR3 contains 14 residues. CDR3 amino acids: CASSVGQTNEKLFF. The CDR3 DNA sequence: TGTGCCAGCAGCGTTGGTCAGACTAATGAAAAACTGTTTTTT. The whole variable domain, filled in from reference TRBV9 and TRBJ1-4, reads DSGVTQTPKHLITATGQRVTLRCSPRSGDLSVYWYQQSLDQGLQFLIQYYNGEERAKGNILERFSAQQFPDLHSELNLSSLELGDSALYFCASSVGQTNEKLFFGSGTQLSVL.

This clone was recorded a few times. The chain employs TRBV18 and TRBJ1-4; perhaps TRBD1 as D (6 bases). Trimming cost V 0 bases and J 6 bases, with 11 bases left between them. In germline, CDR1 is KGHSH, CDR2 LQKENI. The CDR3 contains 15 residues. The CDR3 sequence: CASSPPAGAHEKLFF. For the CDR3, the DNA is TGTGCCAGCTCACCACCGGCAGGGGCACATGAAAAACTGTTTTTT.

This clone has just a few counts. The chain uses TRBV9 and TRBJ2-2, with 11 positions matching TRBD2. Looked up from germline, CDR1 is SGDLS and CDR2 is YYNGEE. CDR3 length equals 18 residues. V trimming: 0 bases; J trimming: 1 base; junction bases outside the gene matches: 5. In DNA, the CDR3 is TGTGCCAGCAGCGTAGATCAACTAGCGGGGGTGAACACCGGGGAGCTGTTTTTT. Translation gives CASSVDQLAGVNTGELFF.

The J gene is TRBJ2-7, the V gene TRBV9, with D unclear. CDR3 size: 15 residues. Trimming took 0 bases from V and 2 from J, leaving 12 bases between them. Germline loops: CDR1 SGDLS, CDR2 YYNGEE. The CDR3 DNA reads as TGTGCCAGCAGCGTAGAACCGGCGGCGGCCTACGAGCAGTACTTC. This sequence encodes CASSVEPAAAYEQYF.

This chain joins TRBV23-1 and TRBJ1-4, with D possibly TRBD1 on 6 matching bases. TRBV23-1 is identified as an open reading frame with a role that is uncertain. The V gene lost 1 base and the J gene lost 0 bases, with 12 bases spanning the gap. CDR3 length: 17 residues. CDR3 sequence: CASSQWTDTPTNEKLFF. The DNA for the CDR3 is TGCGCCAGCAGTCAATGGACAGATACACCAACTAATGAAAAACTGTTTTTT.

This chain joins TRBV6-5 and TRBJ1-5; a weak D match, TRBD1 (6 bases). Germline V gene lookup returns CDR1 MNHEY and CDR2 SVGAGI. Trimming took 8 bases from V and 1 from J, leaving 9 bases between them. The CDR3 runs 13 residues. DNA for the CDR3: TGTGCCAGCCACAGGGTCAGCAATCAGCCCCAGCATTTT. Its protein product is CASHRVSNQPQHF.

V gene TRBV27 combines with J gene TRBJ1-6; D gene uncertain. V was shortened by 6 bases and J by 0 bases, with 21 bases between the two germline ends. The CDR3 spans 19 residues. Germline CDR1 and CDR2: MNHEY and SMNVEV (reference sequence). CDR3 sequence reads: CASSLTSSRRHSYNSPLHF. Here the CDR3 DNA reads TGTGCCAGCAGCCTTACATCCTCGAGACGGCACTCCTATAATTCACCCCTCCACTTT.

The chain uses TRBV6-5 and TRBJ1-3; 7 bases map to TRBD1. Trimming took 1 base from V and 4 from J; bases not matched to a gene: 7. This CDR3 has 16 amino acids. CDR1 is MNHEY, CDR2 SVGAGI, per germline. The CDR3 protein is CASSYYPRTGGNTIYF. Here the CDR3 DNA reads TGTGCCAGCAGTTACTACCCAAGGACAGGCGGAAACACCATATATTTT.

The chain employs TRBV24-1 and TRBJ2-2, with 7 bases identical to TRBD2. J lost 3 bases, V lost 5 bases, and 2 bases had no gene match. Germline loops: CDR1 KGHDR, CDR2 SFDVKD. The CDR3 length is 14 residues. The CDR3 region is CATSAAGDTGELFF. Written as DNA, the CDR3 is TGTGCCACCAGTGCGGCGGGAGACACCGGGGAGCTGTTTTTT.

The rearrangement joins TRBV3-1 (or the pseudogene TRBV3-2) to TRBJ1-5; weak D call: TRBD1 (6 bases). The V end was cut by 1 base, the J end by 3 bases, with 13 bases between. This CDR3 contains 16 residues. The V gene's germline CDR1 is LGHDT and CDR2 YNNKEL (reference sequence). CDR3 protein: CASSQGPGTNNQPQHF. The CDR3 nucleotides are TGTGCCAGCAGCCAAGGTCCCGGGACAAACAATCAGCCCCAGCATTTT.

This rearrangement joins TRBV7-2 to TRBJ2-5; no clear D gene. The germline V gene encodes CDR1 SGHTA and CDR2 FQGNSA. CDR3 length: 13 residues. V dropped 5 bases and J dropped 4 bases, with 11 bases sitting between them. This CDR3 reads CASSPLGLETQYF. The CDR3 coding sequence is TGTGCCAGCAGCCCGCTTGGGTTAGAGACCCAGTACTTC.

The V and J genes are TRBV21-1 and TRBJ2-2; the table gives TRBD1 as D, unverified against the DNA. TRBV21-1 is assigned pseudogene status. The CDR3 covers 15 residues. In DNA, the CDR3 is TGTGCCAGCAGCCCAAAGACAGGGTGCACCGGGGAGCTGTTTTTT. Amino acid sequence: CASSPKTGCTGELFF.

The rearrangement uses TRBV29-1 and TRBJ1-6, with a tentative D call TRBD1 (5 bases). This CDR3 has 13 residues. Looked up from germline, CDR1 is SQVTM and CDR2 is ANQGSEA. The V gene lost 7 bases and the J gene lost 7 bases, with 14 bases spanning the gap. The CDR3 protein is CSAQTGGNSPLHF. The CDR3 nucleotides read TGCAGCGCCCAAACCGGGGGGAATTCACCCCTCCACTTT.

V usage is TRBV6-2 or TRBV6-3 and J usage is TRBJ1-5, with TRBD1 matching over 9 bases. Germline CDR1 is MNHEY and CDR2 is SVGEGT. CDR3 length equals 18 residues. V was clipped by 5 bases and J by 0 bases; unmatched bases: 11. As DNA, the CDR3 is TGTGCCAGCAGTACCCCCGGGACAGGGTTCGGTAGCAATCAGCCCCAGCATTTT. Its protein is CASSTPGTGFGSNQPQHF.

The chain uses TRBV20-1 and TRBJ2-5, with 8 bases fitting TRBD1. CDR3 length: 13 amino acids. J lost 3 bases, V lost 3 bases, and 3 bases had no gene match. Germline-derived CDR1 and CDR2 are DFQATT and SNEGSKA (reference sequence). The CDR3 loop is CSASLGQEETQYF. The CDR3 region has the DNA TGCAGTGCTAGTTTGGGACAGGAAGAGACCCAGTACTTC.